The clone carrying this TCR beta chain has just one count. Its specificity is unknown. The CDR3 extends over 14 amino acids. The V and J ends lost 6 bases and 7 bases respectively, with 15 bases between them. Germline V gene lookup returns CDR1 ENHRY and CDR2 SYGVKD. This entry is derived from a study of early stage breast cancer tumors. About the study: Of some 16 invasive breast tumors, twelve were hormone receptor-positive, HER2-negative. General study results and limits: Compared with adjacent normal breast tissue, tumors showed around 2.5-fold greater T cell density and higher clonality. Comparing each tissue with blood distinguished tumor from normal in 14 of 16 patients.

The adjacent normal breast tissue was taken roughly 2-4 cm from the tumor. TCRdb's copy holds only in-frame clones and misses some; the assay was immunoSEQ multiplex PCR. The sample holds 5,000 or so clones, about two thirds seen once. The chain joins TRBV10-3 to TRBJ1-4; no clear D. The TCR comes from a person aged 55 to 75 with breast cancer. The sequenced sample was normal breast tissue next to the tumor. Written as DNA, the CDR3 is TGTGCCATCAGAGACACTAGGGCTAGTGAAAAACTGTTTTTT. Translating gives CAIRDTRASEKLFF.